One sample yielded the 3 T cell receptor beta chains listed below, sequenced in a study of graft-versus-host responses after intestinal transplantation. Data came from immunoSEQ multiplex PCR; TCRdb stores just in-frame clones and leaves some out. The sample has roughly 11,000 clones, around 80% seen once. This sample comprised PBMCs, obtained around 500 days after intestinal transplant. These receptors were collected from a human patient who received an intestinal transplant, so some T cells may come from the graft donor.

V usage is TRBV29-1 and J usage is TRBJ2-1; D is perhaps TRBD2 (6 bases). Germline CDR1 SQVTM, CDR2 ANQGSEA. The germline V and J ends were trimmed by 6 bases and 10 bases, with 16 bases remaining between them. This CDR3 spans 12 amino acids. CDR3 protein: CSVDRDWSEQFF. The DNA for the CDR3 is TGCAGCGTCGACCGGGACTGGTCCGAGCAGTTCTTC.

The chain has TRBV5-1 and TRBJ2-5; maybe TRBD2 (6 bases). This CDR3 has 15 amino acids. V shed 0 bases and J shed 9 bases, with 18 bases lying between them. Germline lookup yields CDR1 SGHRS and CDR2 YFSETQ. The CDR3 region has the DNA TGCGCCAGCAGCTTGGAGAGGGCTATTTGGGAGGCCCAGTACTTC. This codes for CASSLERAIWEAQYF.

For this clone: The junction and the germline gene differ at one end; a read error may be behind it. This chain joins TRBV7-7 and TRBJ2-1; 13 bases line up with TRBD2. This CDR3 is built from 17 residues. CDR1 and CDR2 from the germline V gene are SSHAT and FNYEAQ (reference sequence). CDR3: CASSLAVTSGRGDEQFF. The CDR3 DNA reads TGTGCTAGCAGCTTAGCAGTAACTAGCGGGAGGGGGGATGAGCAGTTCTTC.